This TCR beta chain was profiled in a study of shared T cell receptors in the human thymus. The assay was immunoSEQ multiplex PCR, and TCRdb's table has in-frame clones only and misses some. The data show 700,000 or so clones, 70% to 90% seen once. CDR1 and CDR2 from the germline V gene are SGHRS and YFSETQ. This CDR3 is 16 amino acids long. V shed 4 bases, J shed 8 bases, and the junction held 14 bases outside the gene matches. This sample was shared with a second study, whose subject was human thymus T cells. From that report: The donors were infants in Finland with congenital heart defects, otherwise immunologically healthy. Resections were taken during corrective heart surgery, and the thymus tissue came from these. What appeared biased in thymic and blood repertoires was the usage of V and J genes.

The TCR was taken from a girl under three years old with a congenital heart defect. The sequencing input was thymocytes. The rearrangement joins TRBV5-1 to TRBJ1-2; 10 bases are shared with TRBD1. The CDR3: CASSRPIEGQGNGYTF. DNA for the CDR3: TGCGCCAGCAGCAGACCTATTGAGGGACAGGGGAACGGCTACACCTTC. The whole variable domain, remainder taken from reference TRBV5-1 and TRBJ1-2, is KAGVTQTPRYLIKTRGQQVTLSCSPISGHRSVSWYQQTPGQGLQFLFEYFSETQRNKGNFPGRFSGRQFSNSRSEMNVSTLELGDSALYLCASSRPIEGQGNGYTFGSGTRLTVV.